These 19 T cell receptor beta chains were all obtained from the same sample, sequenced in a study of cytomegalovirus exposure and HLA in healthy donors. PCR employed 60 Vbeta and 13 Jbeta primers. Some clones are missing from TCRdb's copy, which holds only in-frame ones; the method was immunoSEQ multiplex PCR. Recorded for this sample: about 210,000 clones. Sequencing was performed on PBMCs. The source of these receptors is a woman aged 25 to 39 in good health and CMV-seropositive.

The rearrangement links TRBV14 to TRBJ1-2; D not resolved. The CDR3 sequence is 15 residues long. V lost 1 base and J 8 bases, leaving 17 bases between the germline ends. CDR1 and CDR2 from the germline V gene are SGHDN and FVKESK. CDR3 bases: TGTGCCAGCAGCCAAGGAGCGACCCGGCCGGAAGGCTACACCTTC. This translates into CASSQGATRPEGYTF.

This chain links TRBV18 with TRBJ2-1; 7 nucleotides match TRBD1. The CDR3 totals 15 residues. Germline V lookup: CDR1 KGHSH, CDR2 LQKENI. Trimming took 3 bases from V and 5 from J; bases not matched to a gene: 7. The CDR3 DNA follows: TGTGCCAGCTCACCGAAAGGGGGCGAGAACAATGAGCAGTTCTTC. Amino acid sequence: CASSPKGGENNEQFF. The full variable domain, with the rest looked up from reference TRBV18 and TRBJ2-1, is NAGVMQNPRHLVRRRGQEARLRCSPMKGHSHVYWYRQLPEEGLKFMVYLQKENIIDESGMPKERFSAEFPKEGPSILRIQQVVRGDSAAYFCASSPKGGENNEQFFGPGTRLTVL.

This chain joins TRBV5-1 and TRBJ1-6; D possibly corresponds to TRBD1 (6 bases). CDR3 length: 16 residues. Germline CDR1 is SGHRS and CDR2 is YFSETQ. Deletions cut 2 bases from V and 0 bases from J, with 9 bases between. This CDR3 reads CASSLTGSSYNSPLHF. CDR3 sequence (DNA): TGCGCCAGCAGCTTAACAGGGAGCTCCTATAATTCACCCCTCCACTTT.

The rearrangement links TRBV19 to TRBJ1-1; perhaps TRBD1 as D (6 bases). Germline V gene lookup returns CDR1 LNHDA and CDR2 SQIVND (reference sequence). The CDR3 contains 15 residues. With 5 bases removed from V and 5 bases from J, the gap between germline ends came to 18 bases. CDR3 protein: CASSSSQGLWTEAFF. The CDR3 nucleotides are TGTGCCAGTAGTTCAAGCCAGGGGCTGTGGACTGAAGCTTTCTTT. Supplemented by reference TRBV19 and TRBJ1-1, the full variable domain reads DGGITQSPKYLFRKEGQNVTLSCEQNLNHDAMYWYRQDPGQGLRLIYYSQIVNDFQKGDIAEGYSVSREKKESFPLTVTSAQKNPTAFYLCASSSSQGLWTEAFFGQGTRLTVV.

The V gene is TRBV6-5, the J gene TRBJ1-1; TRBD1 matches at 10 bases. V trimming: 3 bases; J trimming: 9 bases; junction bases outside the gene matches: 10. The CDR3 covers 15 residues. The germline V gene has CDR1 MNHEY and CDR2 SVGAGI. CDR3 loop: CASSYPGTGALQAFF. The CDR3, as DNA: TGTGCCAGCAGTTATCCCGGGACAGGGGCCCTCCAAGCTTTCTTT.

This chain connects TRBV18 to TRBJ1-5, with 9 bases matching TRBD1. Trimming took 1 base from V and 0 from J; bases not matched to a gene: 13. The CDR3 covers 20 residues. Germline lookup yields CDR1 KGHSH and CDR2 LQKENI. Written as DNA, the CDR3 is TGTGCCAGCTCACCACTTGGCTCGGGACAGGGAACGTATAGCAATCAGCCCCAGCATTTT. Translated: CASSPLGSGQGTYSNQPQHF.

The V gene is TRBV14, the J gene TRBJ2-7; 7 bases are shared with TRBD1. CDR3 size: 16 residues. Trimming cost V 1 base and J 2 bases; bases outside gene matches: 8. Germline CDR1 reads SGHDN; CDR2 reads FVKESK. The CDR3 spells CASSQGSGTAPYEQYF. CDR3 bases: TGTGCCAGCAGCCAAGGGTCCGGGACAGCGCCCTACGAGCAGTACTTC. The full variable domain, completed using reference TRBV14 and TRBJ2-7, is EAGVTQFPSHSVIEKGQTVTLRCDPISGHDNLYWYRRVMGKEIKFLLHFVKESKQDESGMPNNRFLAERTGGTYSTLKVQPAELEDSGVYFCASSQGSGTAPYEQYFGPGTRLTVT.

V usage is TRBV28 and J usage is TRBJ2-1, with 7 positions matching TRBD2. After removal of 8 bases from V and 7 bases from J, the junction contained 14 bases not matched to a gene. Germline CDR1 reads MDHEN; CDR2 reads SYDVKM. The CDR3 has 15 residues. CDR3 in amino acids: CASHPPGTMRNEQFF. The CDR3 DNA reads TGTGCCAGCCATCCCCCAGGGACTATGAGAAATGAGCAGTTCTTC.

This chain links TRBV18 with TRBJ1-4; TRBD1 might be the D (6 bases). The CDR3 is made up of 16 amino acids. V was shortened by 0 bases and J by 5 bases, with 13 bases between the two germline ends. Germline values: CDR1 KGHSH, CDR2 LQKENI. This CDR3 reads CASSPPNRDLNEKLFF. The CDR3 DNA reads as TGTGCCAGCTCACCACCGAACAGGGATCTCAATGAAAAACTGTTTTTT. The whole variable domain, filled in from reference TRBV18 and TRBJ1-4, reads NAGVMQNPRHLVRRRGQEARLRCSPMKGHSHVYWYRQLPEEGLKFMVYLQKENIIDESGMPKERFSAEFPKEGPSILRIQQVVRGDSAAYFCASSPPNRDLNEKLFFGSGTQLSVL.

The chain couples TRBV18 to TRBJ1-2; D possibly corresponds to TRBD1 (5 bases). The CDR3 length is 16 residues. Germline V gene data show CDR1 as KGHSH and CDR2 as LQKENI. Trimming removed 3 bases at V and 1 base at J, with 15 bases between. The CDR3 DNA follows: TGTGCCAGCTCACCGGAAGGCGGGGGTCATAACTATGGCTACACCTTC. Amino acids: CASSPEGGGHNYGYTF.

The V call is TRBV6-4, the J call TRBJ1-2; 9 bases map to TRBD1. After removal of 2 bases from V and 4 bases from J, the junction contained 5 bases not matched to a gene. The V gene's germline CDR1 is MRHNA and CDR2 SNTAGT. The CDR3 runs 15 residues. The CDR3 loop is CASSDGTGRLYGYTF. The CDR3 DNA follows: TGTGCCAGCAGTGACGGGACAGGGCGACTCTATGGCTACACCTTC.

The CDR3 loop reads CASSLLRGTHTDTQYF. In nucleotides, the CDR3 is TGTGCCAGCAGCTTACTCCGGGGAACCCACACAGATACGCAGTATTTT. This rearrangement joins TRBV11-2 to TRBJ2-3; the D gene is possibly TRBD2 (5 bases). V shed 2 bases and J shed 2 bases, with 14 bases lying between them. Germline V gene data show CDR1 as SGHAT and CDR2 as FQNNGV. The CDR3 runs to 16 residues.

The CDR3 sequence: CATSRGASDEQFF. The CDR3 nucleotides read TGTGCCACCAGCCGCGGGGCTAGCGATGAGCAGTTCTTC. The chain combines TRBV15 with TRBJ2-1; maybe TRBD2 (6 bases). Trimming cost V 5 bases and J 8 bases, with 13 bases left between them. The CDR3 sequence is 13 residues long. The germline gives CDR1 LNHNV, CDR2 YYDKDF (reference sequence).

This chain uses TRBV2 with TRBJ2-3; D unclear. Trimming cost V 4 bases and J 0 bases, with 8 bases left between them. Germline assignment: CDR1 SNHLY and CDR2 FYNNEI. The CDR3 length is 14 residues. In DNA, the CDR3 is TGTGCCAGCAGTGTAATCTCTAGCACAGATACGCAGTATTTT. This translates into CASSVISSTDTQYF.

The J gene is TRBJ2-5, the V gene TRBV6-1; 11 nucleotides match TRBD1. With V trimmed by 7 bases and J by 4 bases, 8 bases remained unmatched. The CDR3 length is 15 residues. Germline-derived CDR1 and CDR2 are MNHNS and SASEGT. Written as DNA, the CDR3 is TGTGCCAGCACCCTGGACAGGGGGCTGGGAGAGACCCAGTACTTC. Encoded protein: CASTLDRGLGETQYF.

The genes are TRBV18 and TRBJ2-5; D uncertain. This CDR3 spans 14 amino acids. Trimming removed 2 bases at V and 0 bases at J, with 7 bases between. The germline CDR1 and CDR2 sequences are KGHSH and LQKENI. CDR3 nucleotides: TGTGCCAGCTCACCATTGGCCTACCAAGAGACCCAGTACTTC. It translates to CASSPLAYQETQYF. The whole variable domain, filled in from reference TRBV18 and TRBJ2-5, reads NAGVMQNPRHLVRRRGQEARLRCSPMKGHSHVYWYRQLPEEGLKFMVYLQKENIIDESGMPKERFSAEFPKEGPSILRIQQVVRGDSAAYFCASSPLAYQETQYFGPGTRLLVL.

The chain couples TRBV27 to TRBJ1-2, with TRBD1 matching 10 bases. The germline gives CDR1 MNHEY, CDR2 SMNVEV (reference sequence). Trimming removed 5 bases from V and 3 bases from J; junction bases left unmatched: 6. This CDR3 region has 15 residues. As DNA, the CDR3 is TGTGCCAGCAGTAAAGGGGACAGGGGTCACTATGGCTACACCTTC. Protein: CASSKGDRGHYGYTF.

The chain joins TRBV7-9 to TRBJ1-2; D not certain. This CDR3 spans 14 amino acids. Germline lookup yields CDR1 SEHNR and CDR2 FQNEAQ (reference sequence). With 5 bases removed from V and 8 bases from J, the gap between germline ends came to 18 bases. The CDR3 reads CASSPILATWGYTF. DNA for the CDR3: TGTGCCAGCAGCCCCATTTTAGCGACGTGGGGCTACACCTTC. The full variable domain, its missing parts supplied by reference TRBV7-9 and TRBJ1-2, is DTGVSQNPRHKITKRGQNVTFRCDPISEHNRLYWYRQTLGQGPEFLTYFQNEAQLEKSRLLSDRFSAERPKGSFSTLEIQRTEQGDSAMYLCASSPILATWGYTFGSGTRLTVV.

The genes are TRBV6-1 and TRBJ2-7; TRBD1 agrees at 7 bases. The germline V gene has CDR1 MNHNS and CDR2 SASEGT. The junction had 1 base not matched to a gene; V was cut back by 3 bases and J by 2 bases. The CDR3 totals 13 residues. CDR3 amino acids: CASSDQGAYEQYF. DNA for the CDR3: TGTGCCAGCAGTGACCAGGGGGCCTACGAGCAGTACTTC.